This section outlines one T cell receptor beta chain sequence together with its context. Its target is unknown. This record belongs to a study of human T cells and chemical hapten exposure. Using its own MiXCR run on the RACE reads, TCRdb lists one record per CDR3 protein. The sample lists about 100,000 distinct CDR3 sequences, around 10% occurring once. Study-level results: With patch test score, the counts of PT1 expanded TCRs showed a positive correlation.

Time point meaning: patch test 2, 6 weeks after DPC sensitization. Sample treatment: therapeutic diphenylcyclopropenone sensitization with weekly scalp DPC. The receptor's source is a woman aged 40 to 50 with alopecia areata. Some clones in this sample may be carry-over from other donors' samples. The sequencing here drew on whole blood, taken in connection with sensitization to the hapten diphenylcyclopropenone (DPC).

The CDR3 loop is CASNLPWENTEAFF. The DNA of the CDR3 is TGTGCCAGCAATCTACCATGGGAGAACACTGAAGCTTTCTTT. This chain joins TRBV6-2 or TRBV6-3 and TRBJ1-1; D remains ambiguous. This CDR3 is built from 14 residues. The germline V gene encodes CDR1 MNHEY and CDR2 SVGEGT. Between the trimmed V and J ends, which lost 7 bases and 1 base, there was a span of 13 bases.